The 11 T cell receptor beta chains below were found in one sample sequenced in a study of T cell responses to AZD1222 COVID-19 vaccine. Assay: immunoSEQ multiplex PCR; the TCRdb copy retains only in-frame clones and omits some. The sample records about 150,000 clones, roughly 90% being singletons. The sequencing used peripheral blood, collected on day 0 of AZD1222 vaccination. The receptors stem from an adult in good health.

V usage is TRBV9 and J usage is TRBJ1-1; D remains ambiguous. Germline V gene lookup returns CDR1 SGDLS and CDR2 YYNGEE. The CDR3 is made up of 13 amino acids. The V and J ends lost 0 bases and 7 bases respectively, with 10 bases between them. This CDR3 reads CASSVGSGSEAFF. The DNA of the CDR3 is TGTGCCAGCAGCGTAGGCTCCGGTAGTGAAGCTTTCTTT.

The genes are TRBV5-6 and TRBJ1-1, with 8 bases identical to TRBD1. V lost 0 bases and J lost 11; bases outside the gene matches: 12. Germline assignment: CDR1 SGHDT and CDR2 YYEEEE. This CDR3 region has 15 residues. CDR3 in amino acids: CASSLVDREVGEAFF. The CDR3 DNA reads as TGTGCCAGCAGCTTGGTGGACAGGGAGGTAGGTGAGGCTTTCTTT.

The J gene is TRBJ1-1, the V gene TRBV6-2 or TRBV6-3; D call uncertain. V was cut by 6 bases and J by 11 bases, with 13 bases left in between. The CDR3 extends over 11 amino acids. CDR1 is MNHEY, CDR2 SVGEGT, per germline. As DNA, the CDR3 is TGTGCCAGCAGCGATTACGGCGAGGCTTTCTTT. Translating it yields CASSDYGEAFF.

This CDR3 is CASSFQGTDTQYF. As DNA, the CDR3 is TGTGCCAGCAGCTTCCAGGGCACAGATACGCAGTATTTT. The V call is TRBV7-2, the J call TRBJ2-3; D is uncertain. This CDR3 region has 13 residues. Germline lookup yields CDR1 SGHTA and CDR2 FQGNSA. V was clipped by 3 bases and J by 1 base, with 5 bases between them. The variable domain in full, with the rest retrieved from reference TRBV7-2 and TRBJ2-3, is GAGVSQSPSNKVTEKGKDVELRCDPISGHTALYWYRQSLGQGLEFLIYFQGNSAPDKSGLPSDRFSAERTGGSVSTLTIQRTQQEDSAVYLCASSFQGTDTQYFGPGTRLTVL.

V is TRBV6-2 or TRBV6-3 and J is TRBJ2-1; 9 nucleotides agree with TRBD1. CDR1 is MNHEY and CDR2 is SVGEGT in the germline V gene. CDR3 length equals 12 residues. Unmatched junction bases numbered 7, after V lost 4 bases and J lost 15 bases. CDR3 nucleotides: TGTGCCAGCAGTTTCCGGGACAGGGCCGGGTTCTTC. Protein product: CASSFRDRAGFF.

V gene TRBV28 combines with J gene TRBJ1-1; TRBD1 matches 11 bases. The junction had 6 bases not matched to a gene; V was cut back by 3 bases and J by 6 bases. Per germline, CDR1 MDHEN and CDR2 SYDVKM. The CDR3 has 15 residues. Here the CDR3 DNA reads TGTGCCAGCAGTTTGGGGACAGGGGGTTCTCCTGAAGCTTTCTTT. This encodes CASSLGTGGSPEAFF.

The chain links TRBV3-1 (or the pseudogene TRBV3-2) to TRBJ2-3; the D is unclear. This CDR3 has 14 residues. CDR1 is LGHDT, CDR2 YNNKEL, per germline (reference sequence). The V and J ends lost 0 bases and 4 bases respectively, with 8 bases between them. The CDR3 is CASSQDFVADTQYF. DNA of the CDR3: TGTGCCAGCAGCCAAGATTTTGTGGCAGATACGCAGTATTTT.

The rearrangement joins TRBV19 to TRBJ1-5; D not certain. Germline V gene lookup returns CDR1 LNHDA and CDR2 SQIVND (reference sequence). The CDR3 extends over 15 amino acids. V lost 3 bases, J lost 0 bases, and 9 bases lay in between. CDR3 amino acids: CASSMSSYSNQPQHF. CDR3 DNA: TGTGCCAGTAGTATGAGCAGTTATAGCAATCAGCCCCAGCATTTT.

J is TRBJ2-7 and V is TRBV3-1 (or the pseudogene TRBV3-2); 8 positions agree with TRBD2. This CDR3 region has 17 residues. V shed 4 bases, J shed 0 bases, and the junction held 11 bases outside the gene matches. Germline V gene sequence: CDR1 LGHDT, CDR2 YNNKEL (reference sequence). The CDR3 region is CASSPSGASGFSYEQYF. CDR3 bases: TGTGCCAGCAGCCCCAGTGGTGCTAGCGGGTTCTCCTACGAGCAGTACTTC.

The rearrangement links TRBV2 to TRBJ2-7; D is perhaps TRBD2 (6 bases). Germline V lookup: CDR1 SNHLY, CDR2 FYNNEI. Between the trimmed V and J ends, which lost 0 bases and 4 bases, there was a span of 16 bases. CDR3 length: 16 residues. CDR3 region: CASSEAPLGTSYEQYF. CDR3 bases: TGTGCCAGCAGTGAAGCGCCGTTAGGGACTTCGTACGAGCAGTACTTC.

This clone was observed a single time. This sample includes further DNA sequences coding for the same CDR3. This chain connects TRBV4-3 to TRBJ1-5; D remains unclear. Germline-derived CDR1 and CDR2 are LGHNA and YSLEER. V lost 1 base and J 2 bases, leaving 6 bases between the germline ends. The CDR3 extends over 14 amino acids. The CDR3 DNA reads as TGCGCCAGCAGCCAAGGGCAGGGCAATCAGCCCCAGCATTTT. Residues: CASSQGQGNQPQHF.